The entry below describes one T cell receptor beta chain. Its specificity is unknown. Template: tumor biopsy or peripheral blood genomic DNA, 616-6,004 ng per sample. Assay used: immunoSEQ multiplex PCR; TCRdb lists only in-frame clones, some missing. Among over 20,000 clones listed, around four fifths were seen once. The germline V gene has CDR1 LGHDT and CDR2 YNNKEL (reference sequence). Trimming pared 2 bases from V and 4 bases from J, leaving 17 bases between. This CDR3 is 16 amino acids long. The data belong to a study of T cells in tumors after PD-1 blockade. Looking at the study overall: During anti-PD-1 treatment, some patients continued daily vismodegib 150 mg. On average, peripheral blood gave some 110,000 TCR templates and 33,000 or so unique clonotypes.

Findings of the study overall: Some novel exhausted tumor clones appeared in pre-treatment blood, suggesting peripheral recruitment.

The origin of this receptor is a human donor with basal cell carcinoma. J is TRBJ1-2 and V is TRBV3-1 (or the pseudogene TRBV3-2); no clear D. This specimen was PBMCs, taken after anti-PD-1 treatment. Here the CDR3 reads CASSQLSGQRIYGYTF. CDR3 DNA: TGTGCCAGCAGCCAACTAAGTGGGCAGAGGATCTATGGCTACACCTTC.